This T cell receptor beta chain was observed in a study of blood T cell repertoires in COVID-19. As for the study in general: Acute and convalescent COVID-19 samples came from the United States, Italy and Spain. PBMCs, B-cell-depleted T cells, or T cells provided the cDNA or gDNA that made up the material.

The authors' processing: From reference gene primer amplification, estimates of nucleated cell counts were derived. TCRdb's copy holds only in-frame clones and misses some; the assay was immunoSEQ multiplex PCR. The V and J calls and clone size are taken from that table; D and trimming were inferred from the DNA. The sample gives 90,000 to 100,000 clones, about 80% of which show up once; 4.1% is in the top ten. There are 17 residues in the CDR3. Per germline, CDR1 SGHRS and CDR2 YFSETQ. V shed 0 bases and J 2 bases; nucleotides not matched to a gene: 10. The receptor was isolated from a man between 60 and 75 years old with acute or convalescent COVID-19. This chain links TRBV5-1 with TRBJ2-7; 8 bases are shared with TRBD1. Sequencing used peripheral blood. CDR3 sequence reads: CASSLGWGTGDTYEQYF. CDR3 DNA: TGCGCCAGCAGCTTGGGGTGGGGGACAGGAGACACCTACGAGCAGTACTTC.